A selection of T cell receptor beta chains follows, all from one sample in a study of identical twins. TCRdb re-analysed the 5' RACE reads in MiXCR, keeping a single row per CDR3 protein. The sample yields a few hundred thousand distinct CDR3 sequences, about 8% seen once. The sample also formed part of further work on yellow fever vaccine responses in identical twins.

The sample comprised CD8+ T cells sorted from blood. These TCRs come from a woman aged 18-35 years in good health. CDR3s include the opening cysteine and the closing phenylalanine or tryptophan. D genes are given only for firm matches. Part of the rows lack a size; the others show once, few, many or a class for expanded clones.

D,size,J,V,CDR3,DNA
.,many,TRBJ2-7,TRBV29-1,CSVVSYEQYF,TGCAGCGTCGTGTCCTACGAGCAGTACTTC
.,many,TRBJ2-1,TRBV6-4,CASSVDSSYNEQFF,TGTGCCAGCAGTGTTGACAGCTCCTACAATGAGCAGTTCTTC
TRBD1,few,TRBJ2-5,TRBV7-8,CASSLANWRQGQETQYF,TGTGCCAGCAGCTTAGCGAATTGGAGACAGGGCCAAGAGACCCAGTACTTC
TRBD1,.,TRBJ2-1,TRBV11-2,CASRGTGANEQFF,TGTGCCAGCAGGGGGACAGGGGCAAATGAGCAGTTCTTC
.,few,TRBJ2-4,TRBV27,CASRLGGGLSKNIQYF,TGTGCCAGCAGACTCGGAGGGGGCTTATCCAAAAACATTCAGTACTTC
.,.,TRBJ2-3,TRBV4-1,CASSRGTSDTQYF,TGCGCCAGCAGCCGCGGGACTTCAGATACGCAGTATTTT
TRBD1,.,TRBJ2-7,TRBV3-1,CASAAGQGIYEQYF,TGTGCCAGTGCGGCGGGACAGGGTATCTACGAGCAGTACTTC
TRBD2,few,TRBJ2-3,TRBV5-1,CASSPLASGRAADTQYF,TGCGCCAGCAGCCCGTTAGCCAGCGGGAGGGCCGCAGATACGCAGTATTTT
.,few,TRBJ2-5,TRBV4-3,CASSQDVGGRETQYF,TGCGCCAGCAGCCAAGATGTCGGCGGTCGGGAGACCCAGTACTTC
TRBD1,many,TRBJ1-4,TRBV5-6,CASSLKWSGQGIEKLFF,TGTGCCAGCAGCTTGAAGTGGTCGGGACAGGGTATTGAAAAACTGTTTTTT
.,.,TRBJ2-1,TRBV7-3,CATSDLNNEQFF,TGTGCCACCTCGGACCTAAACAATGAGCAGTTCTTC
.,few,TRBJ1-1,TRBV29-1,CSVDKQGGTFF,TGCAGCGTTGATAAACAGGGCGGAACTTTCTTT
.,few,TRBJ2-7,TRBV7-2,CASSEEGVAAYEQYF,TGTGCCAGCAGCGAAGAAGGGGTAGCGGCCTACGAGCAGTACTTC
.,few,TRBJ2-1,TRBV6-5,CASSYSDPSSNEQFF,TGTGCCAGCAGTTACTCGGACCCGTCAAGCAATGAGCAGTTCTTC
.,few,TRBJ2-7,TRBV18,CASSPEQASSYEQYF,TGTGCCAGCTCACCCGAACAGGCTAGCTCCTACGAGCAGTACTTC
TRBD1,few,TRBJ2-1,TRBV7-3,CASSRPGQGAPSYNEQFF,TGTGCCAGCAGCCGCCCGGGACAGGGGGCCCCCTCCTACAATGAGCAGTTCTTC
.,.,TRBJ2-7,TRBV19,CASSIGYRDEQYF,TGTGCCAGTAGTATAGGATACAGGGACGAGCAGTACTTC
TRBD1,few,TRBJ2-1,TRBV7-2,CASSLSPYTDRDYEQFF,TGTGCCAGCAGCTTATCCCCATATACCGACAGGGATTATGAGCAGTTCTTC
.,many,TRBJ1-1,TRBV5-1,CASSSSGTPFF,TGCGCCAGCAGCTCGTCCGGGACACCCTTCTTT
.,many,TRBJ2-2,TRBV29-1,CSVDNQSTGELFF,TGCAGCGTTGATAACCAGAGCACCGGGGAGCTGTTTTTT
.,many,TRBJ1-5,TRBV5-1,CASSLRVSNQPQHF,TGCGCCAGCAGCTTGCGGGTTAGCAATCAGCCCCAGCATTTT
.,.,TRBJ2-7,TRBV29-1,CSVVEALLTYEQYF,TGCAGCGTTGTCGAGGCCCTCTTAACCTACGAGCAGTACTTC
.,.,TRBJ2-7,TRBV30,CAWTGLSYEQYF,TGTGCCTGGACAGGGCTATCCTACGAGCAGTACTTC
TRBD2,few,TRBJ2-1,TRBV11-1,CASSEGLAGGLAWAEQFF,TGTGCCAGCAGCGAGGGACTAGCGGGAGGGCTCGCATGGGCTGAGCAGTTCTTC
.,many,TRBJ2-5,TRBV20-1,CSVGEFGFRETQYF,TGCAGTGTAGGGGAATTTGGATTCAGGGAGACCCAGTACTTC
.,many,TRBJ2-7,TRBV5-1,CASSLSGDEQYF,TGCGCCAGCAGCTTATCAGGGGACGAGCAGTACTTC
TRBD1,few,TRBJ1-1,TRBV12-3/TRBV12-4,CASSSTGTGDTEAFF,TGTGCCAGCAGTTCAACAGGGACAGGGGACACTGAAGCTTTCTTT
TRBD1,.,TRBJ2-7,TRBV6-1,CASSRRDRESEQYF,TGTGCCAGCAGTCGCCGGGACAGGGAAAGCGAGCAGTACTTC